This TCR beta chain is drawn from a study of response to subunit inactivated influenza vaccine. Findings of the study overall: Authors suggested each seasonal influenza vaccination recruits few new T cells.

Germline CDR1 DFQATT, CDR2 SNEGSKA (reference sequence). Trimming left V 2 bases short and J 5 bases short, with 16 bases between. CDR3 length: 14 residues. In regard to this clonotype: The antigen is unknown.

One entry per CDR3 protein results from TCRdb running MiXCR on the RT-PCR reads. In the table there are almost 250,000 distinct CDR3 sequences, approximately 12% of which are singletons. Sequenced here: non-naive T cells sorted from PBMCs, sampled 14 days before vaccination. This chain links TRBV20-1 with TRBJ2-7; the D call may be TRBD1 or TRBD2 (6 bases each). The receptor comes from a man aged 45-60 years who received an inactivated influenza vaccine. DNA for the CDR3: TGCAGTGCTAGACGACGGGGGCGCGTCGACGAGCAGTACTTC. Translation gives CSARRRGRVDEQYF.